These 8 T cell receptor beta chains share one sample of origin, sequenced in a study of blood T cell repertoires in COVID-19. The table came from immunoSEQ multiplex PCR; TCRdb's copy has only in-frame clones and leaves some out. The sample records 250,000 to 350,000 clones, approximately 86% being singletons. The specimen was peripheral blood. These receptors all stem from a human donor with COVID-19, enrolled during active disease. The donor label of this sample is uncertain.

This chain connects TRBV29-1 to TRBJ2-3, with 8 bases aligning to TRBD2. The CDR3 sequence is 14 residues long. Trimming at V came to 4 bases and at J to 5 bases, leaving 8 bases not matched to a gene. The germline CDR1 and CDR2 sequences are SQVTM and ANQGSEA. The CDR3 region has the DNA TGCAGCGTTGTAGTCAGCGGGGGCATAGATACGCAGTATTTT. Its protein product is CSVVVSGGIDTQYF.

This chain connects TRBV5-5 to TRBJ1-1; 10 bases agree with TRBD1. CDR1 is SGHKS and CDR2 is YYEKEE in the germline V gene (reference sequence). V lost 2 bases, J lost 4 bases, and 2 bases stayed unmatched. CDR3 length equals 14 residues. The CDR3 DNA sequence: TGTGCCAGCAGCTTCGGACAGGGGGGCACTGAAGCTTTCTTT. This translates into CASSFGQGGTEAFF.

CDR3 in amino acids: CASSFSGNQNTGELFF. In nucleotides, the CDR3 is TGCGCCAGCAGCTTTTCGGGGAATCAGAACACCGGGGAGCTGTTTTTT. The J gene is TRBJ2-2, the V gene TRBV5-1; D is possibly TRBD2 (5 bases). V was shortened by 2 bases and J by 1 base, with 12 bases between the two germline ends. CDR3 length equals 16 residues. Germline CDR1 reads SGHRS; CDR2 reads YFSETQ. Full variable domain (remainder filled in from reference TRBV5-1 and TRBJ2-2): KAGVTQTPRYLIKTRGQQVTLSCSPISGHRSVSWYQQTPGQGLQFLFEYFSETQRNKGNFPGRFSGRQFSNSRSEMNVSTLELGDSALYLCASSFSGNQNTGELFFGEGSRLTVL.

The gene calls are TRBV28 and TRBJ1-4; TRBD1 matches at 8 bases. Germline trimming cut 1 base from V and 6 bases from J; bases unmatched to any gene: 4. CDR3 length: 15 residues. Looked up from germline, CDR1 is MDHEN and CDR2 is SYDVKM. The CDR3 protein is CASSLFRGPDEKLFF. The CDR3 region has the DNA TGTGCCAGCAGTTTATTCAGGGGGCCTGATGAAAAACTGTTTTTT.

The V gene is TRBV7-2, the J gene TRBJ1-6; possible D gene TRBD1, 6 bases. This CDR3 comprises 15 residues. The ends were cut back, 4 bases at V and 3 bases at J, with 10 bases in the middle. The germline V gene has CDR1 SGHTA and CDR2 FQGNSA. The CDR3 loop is CASSWGHLYNSPLHF. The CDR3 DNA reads TGTGCCAGCAGCTGGGGACATCTCTATAATTCACCCCTCCACTTT.

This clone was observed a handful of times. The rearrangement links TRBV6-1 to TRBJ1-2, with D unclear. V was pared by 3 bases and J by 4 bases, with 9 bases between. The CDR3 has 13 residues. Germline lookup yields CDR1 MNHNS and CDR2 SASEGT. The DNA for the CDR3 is TGTGCCAGCAGTGATGGCCGGGGCTATGGCTACACCTTC. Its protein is CASSDGRGYGYTF.

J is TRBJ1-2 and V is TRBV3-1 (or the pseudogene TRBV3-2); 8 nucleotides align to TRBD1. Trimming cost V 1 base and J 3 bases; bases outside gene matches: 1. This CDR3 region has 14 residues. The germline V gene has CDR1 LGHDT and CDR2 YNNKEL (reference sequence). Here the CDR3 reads CASSQVRGHYGYTF. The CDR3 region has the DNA TGTGCCAGCAGCCAAGTCAGGGGGCACTATGGCTACACCTTC.

In DNA form, the CDR3 reads TGTGCCAGCAGCTTGGAGCTAGCGGGACTCTACAATGAGCAGTTCTTC. Its protein product is CASSLELAGLYNEQFF. The chain couples TRBV5-4 to TRBJ2-1, with 9 bases matching TRBD2. The CDR3 covers 16 residues. J lost 3 bases, V lost 0 bases, and 4 bases had no gene match. The germline CDR1 and CDR2 sequences are SGHNT and YYREEE (reference sequence).